These 20 T cell receptor beta chains came from one sample sequenced in a study of PD-1 blockade in classical Hodgkin lymphoma. As for time point: cycle 4 day 1 (C4D1), after less than 7 weeks of nivolumab. Each patient relapsed following autologous stem cell transplantation, and prior brentuximab vedotin exposure differed. Profiled with immunoSEQ multiplex PCR; TCRdb holds only in-frame clones, not every one. The sample holds some 58,000 clones, 75% to 95% seen once. The specimen comprised peripheral blood mononuclear cells (PBMCs), sampled before the fourth cycle of nivolumab. The source is a human donor with classical Hodgkin lymphoma.

V and J are TRBV9 and TRBJ1-1, with 7 nucleotides matching TRBD1. CDR3 length: 13 residues. V was pared by 2 bases and J by 5 bases, with 3 bases of the junction left unmatched. The germline V gene has CDR1 SGDLS and CDR2 YYNGEE. The CDR3 sequence is CASSVTGWTEAFF. Written as DNA, the CDR3 is TGTGCCAGCAGCGTGACAGGGTGGACTGAAGCTTTCTTT.

V is TRBV6-5 and J is TRBJ2-7; TRBD1 matches at 8 bases. Per the germline V gene, CDR1 is MNHEY and CDR2 is SVGAGI. V dropped 0 bases and J dropped 4; count of bases not matched to a gene: 5. This CDR3 region has 15 residues. The CDR3 region is CASSYSQGAEYEQYF. Here the CDR3 DNA reads TGTGCCAGCAGTTACTCCCAGGGGGCGGAGTACGAGCAGTACTTC.

J is TRBJ1-2 and V is TRBV10-3, with 7 bases fitting TRBD1. This CDR3 region has 15 residues. V lost 5 bases to trimming and J lost 4 bases; unmatched junction nucleotides: 10. The V gene's germline CDR1 is ENHRY and CDR2 SYGVKD. The CDR3 DNA reads TGTGCCATCAGTCCAAACCGGGACAGCGGCTATGGCTACACCTTC. As protein: CAISPNRDSGYGYTF.

The chain joins TRBV5-4 to TRBJ2-5; D tentatively fits TRBD1 or TRBD2 (5 bases each). Germline V gene data show CDR1 as SGHNT and CDR2 as YYREEE (reference sequence). Trimming took 4 bases from V and 3 from J, leaving 16 bases between them. This CDR3 spans 15 amino acids. CDR3 bases: TGTGCCAGCAGCCGAATAACGGGACGGAAAGAGACCCAGTACTTC. Translated: CASSRITGRKETQYF.

This chain links TRBV7-9 with TRBJ2-1, with D possibly matching TRBD1 (6 bases). V lost 3 bases, J lost 10 bases, and 10 bases lay in between. This CDR3 has 12 residues. In germline, CDR1 is SEHNR, CDR2 FQNEAQ (reference sequence). The CDR3 coding sequence is TGTGCCAGCAGCTTTTTCAGGGGCGAGCAGTTCTTC. It yields the protein CASSFFRGEQFF.

The V gene is TRBV7-9, the J gene TRBJ2-3; D unclear. The CDR3 spans 12 residues. Trimming shortened V by 5 bases and J by 6 bases, and 9 bases separated the two germline ends. Germline assignment: CDR1 SEHNR and CDR2 FQNEAQ (reference sequence). Written as DNA, the CDR3 is TGTGCCAGCAGCCCGGGTGGCGATACGCAGTATTTT. It specifies CASSPGGDTQYF.

Of note for this clone: The junction departs from the called germline gene at one end, perhaps through a read error. The rearrangement links TRBV2 to TRBJ2-2, with D unresolved. This CDR3 has 15 residues. The germline gives CDR1 SNHLY, CDR2 FYNNEI. The CDR3, as DNA: TGTGCCAGCAGCGAAGGGTATACGGCCACCGGGGAGCTGTTTTTT. Translating it yields CASSEGYTATGELFF.

In DNA form, the CDR3 reads TGTGCCAGCAGTTTCCACCTATTTCAGGCTAGCGGTAGCACAGATACGCAGTATTTT. Amino acid sequence: CASSFHLFQASGSTDTQYF. The chain employs TRBV27 and TRBJ2-3; 7 nucleotides line up with TRBD2. Per the germline V gene, CDR1 is MNHEY and CDR2 is SMNVEV (reference sequence). V was clipped by 3 bases and J by 0 bases; unmatched bases: 15. The CDR3 has 19 residues.

The rearrangement links TRBV6-5 to TRBJ2-2; the D gene is possibly TRBD1 (6 bases). Per germline, CDR1 MNHEY and CDR2 SVGAGI. This CDR3 contains 14 residues. Trimming cost V 8 bases and J 2 bases, with 12 bases left between them. The CDR3 spells CASRGGTNTGELFF. CDR3 coding DNA: TGTGCCAGCCGAGGGGGTACCAACACCGGGGAGCTGTTTTTT.

The genes are TRBV6-5 and TRBJ2-5, with a tentative D call TRBD2 (7 bases). Germline assignment: CDR1 MNHEY and CDR2 SVGAGI. V lost 8 bases and J 3 bases, leaving 10 bases between the germline ends. The CDR3 contains 12 residues. CDR3 sequence reads: CASGRGEETQYF. As DNA, the CDR3 is TGTGCCAGCGGGAGGGGGGAAGAGACCCAGTACTTC.

J is TRBJ2-5 and V is TRBV5-6; D unresolved. Trimming took 4 bases from V and 1 from J, leaving 2 bases between them. The CDR3 spans 11 residues. Per germline, CDR1 SGHDT and CDR2 YYEEEE. The CDR3 DNA reads as TGTGCCAGCAGCACCCAAGAGACCCAGTACTTC. It translates to CASSTQETQYF.

The rearrangement joins TRBV19 to TRBJ2-7; tentative D call: TRBD2 (5 bases). V shed 1 base and J shed 3 bases, with 7 bases lying between them. The length of the CDR3 is 13 residues. The germline V gene has CDR1 LNHDA and CDR2 SQIVND (reference sequence). The CDR3, as DNA: TGTGCCAGTAGTATAGGGGGAGACTACGAGCAGTACTTC. Amino acid sequence: CASSIGGDYEQYF.

The chain combines TRBV9 with TRBJ2-3, with 9 bases aligning to TRBD1. Germline CDR1 SGDLS, CDR2 YYNGEE. Trimming removed 4 bases from V and 5 bases from J; junction bases left unmatched: 8. This CDR3 contains 15 residues. The CDR3: CASSRYRGQEDTQYF. CDR3 nucleotides: TGTGCCAGCAGCCGTTACAGGGGGCAGGAAGATACGCAGTATTTT. The full variable domain, rest sourced from reference TRBV9 and TRBJ2-3, is DSGVTQTPKHLITATGQRVTLRCSPRSGDLSVYWYQQSLDQGLQFLIQYYNGEERAKGNILERFSAQQFPDLHSELNLSSLELGDSALYFCASSRYRGQEDTQYFGPGTRLTVL.

The rearrangement links TRBV28 to TRBJ2-7, with 7 bases identical to TRBD1. The CDR3 extends over 14 amino acids. V lost 5 bases and J lost 6; bases outside the gene matches: 10. The germline V gene has CDR1 MDHEN and CDR2 SYDVKM. CDR3 DNA sequence: TGTGCCAGCAGTACGGGACAGTCAGACTCCGAGCAGTACTTC. This translates into CASSTGQSDSEQYF.

This clone was detected once. The gene calls are TRBV5-1 and TRBJ2-7, with TRBD1 matching over 9 bases. Germline loops: CDR1 SGHRS, CDR2 YFSETQ. This CDR3 spans 14 amino acids. Trimming at V came to 4 bases and at J to 4 bases, leaving 6 bases not matched to a gene. The CDR3 nucleotides are TGCGCCAGCAGCGGAGATGACAGGGGGTACGAGCAGTACTTC. Translation: CASSGDDRGYEQYF.

The chain carries TRBV7-8 and TRBJ1-6; D gene uncertain. Germline values: CDR1 SGHVS, CDR2 FQNEAQ. V was shortened by 1 base and J by 10 bases, with 5 bases between the two germline ends. The CDR3 is made up of 12 amino acids. The CDR3 DNA is TGTGCCAGCAGCTTAGTCGGCTCACCCCTCCACTTT. As protein: CASSLVGSPLHF.

The rearrangement joins TRBV12-5 to TRBJ2-2; TRBD1 matches at 7 bases. Germline V gene data show CDR1 as LGHNT and CDR2 as FRNRAP. V lost 6 bases and J lost 1; bases outside the gene matches: 5. The CDR3 loop spans 15 amino acids. CDR3 nucleotides: TGTGCTAGTGGGTGGACAGGTCAGAACACCGGGGAGCTGTTTTTT. Translated, it gives CASGWTGQNTGELFF.

The CDR3 loop reads CSVSQGRHGYTF. The CDR3 bases are TGCAGCGTTTCGCAGGGGCGACATGGCTACACCTTC. The chain links TRBV29-1 to TRBJ1-2; D perhaps matches TRBD1 (6 bases). Germline values: CDR1 SQVTM, CDR2 ANQGSEA. V shed 5 bases and J shed 6 bases, with 13 bases lying between them. The CDR3 is 12 amino acids.

V gene TRBV5-6 combines with J gene TRBJ1-2; TRBD1 is a possible D gene (5 bases). With 6 bases removed from V and 4 bases from J, the gap between germline ends came to 13 bases. Looked up from germline, CDR1 is SGHDT and CDR2 is YYEEEE. The CDR3 sequence is 13 residues long. The CDR3 protein is CASTLDSPYGYTF. Written as DNA, the CDR3 is TGTGCCAGCACCCTTGACAGCCCCTATGGCTACACCTTC.

This clone has only one observation. The chain links TRBV19 to TRBJ1-1; 10 bases are shared with TRBD1. J lost 0 bases, V lost 3 bases, and 7 bases had no gene match. This CDR3 spans 17 amino acids. Germline lookup yields CDR1 LNHDA and CDR2 SQIVND (reference sequence). The CDR3 DNA follows: TGTGCCAGTAGTATCCTGGACAGGGGGGCCTTGAACACTGAAGCTTTCTTT. As protein: CASSILDRGALNTEAFF.